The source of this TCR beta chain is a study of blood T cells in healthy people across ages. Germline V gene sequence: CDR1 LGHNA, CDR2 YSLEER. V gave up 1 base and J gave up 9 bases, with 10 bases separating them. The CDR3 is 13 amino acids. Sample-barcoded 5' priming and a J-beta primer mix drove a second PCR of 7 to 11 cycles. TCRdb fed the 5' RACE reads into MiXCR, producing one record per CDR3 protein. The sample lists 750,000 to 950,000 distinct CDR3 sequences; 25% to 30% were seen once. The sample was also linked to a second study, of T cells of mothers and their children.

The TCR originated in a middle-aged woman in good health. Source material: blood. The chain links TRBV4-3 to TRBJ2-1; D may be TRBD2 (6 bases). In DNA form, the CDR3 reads TGCGCCAGCAGCCAAGTTTCTAGCGCTGAGCAGTTCTTC. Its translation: CASSQVSSAEQFF.